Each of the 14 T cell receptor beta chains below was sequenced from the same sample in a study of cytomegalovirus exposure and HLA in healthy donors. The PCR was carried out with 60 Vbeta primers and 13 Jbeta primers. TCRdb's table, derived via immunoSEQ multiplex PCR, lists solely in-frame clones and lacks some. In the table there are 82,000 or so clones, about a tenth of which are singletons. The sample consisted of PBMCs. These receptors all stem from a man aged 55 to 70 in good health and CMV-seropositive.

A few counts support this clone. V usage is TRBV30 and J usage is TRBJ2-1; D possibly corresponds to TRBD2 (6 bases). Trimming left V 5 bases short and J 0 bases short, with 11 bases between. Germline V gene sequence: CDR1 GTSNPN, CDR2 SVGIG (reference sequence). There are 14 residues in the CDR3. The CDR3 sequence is CAWEAGSSYNEQFF. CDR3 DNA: TGTGCCTGGGAGGCGGGAAGCTCCTACAATGAGCAGTTCTTC.

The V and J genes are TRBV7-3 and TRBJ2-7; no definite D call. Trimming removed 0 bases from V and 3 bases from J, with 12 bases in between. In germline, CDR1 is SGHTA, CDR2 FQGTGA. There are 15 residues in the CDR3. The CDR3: CASSLTAGVGYEQYF. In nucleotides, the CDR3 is TGTGCCAGCAGCTTAACAGCCGGAGTAGGCTACGAGCAGTACTTC.

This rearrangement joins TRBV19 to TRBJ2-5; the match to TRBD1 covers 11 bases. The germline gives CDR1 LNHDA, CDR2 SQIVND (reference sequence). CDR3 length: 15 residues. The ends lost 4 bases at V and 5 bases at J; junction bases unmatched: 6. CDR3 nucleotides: TGTGCCAGTAGTAACGACCGGGACAGGGGGGAGACCCAGTACTTC. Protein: CASSNDRDRGETQYF.

DNA of the CDR3: TGTGCCAGCAGCCTCCGGCGGGAGTCCCACGAGCAGTACTTC. It yields the protein CASSLRRESHEQYF. The chain uses TRBV27 and TRBJ2-7, with 7 nucleotides matching TRBD2. After removal of 6 bases from V and 5 bases from J, the junction contained 10 bases not matched to a gene. Germline V gene lookup returns CDR1 MNHEY and CDR2 SMNVEV (reference sequence). The CDR3 consists of 14 residues.

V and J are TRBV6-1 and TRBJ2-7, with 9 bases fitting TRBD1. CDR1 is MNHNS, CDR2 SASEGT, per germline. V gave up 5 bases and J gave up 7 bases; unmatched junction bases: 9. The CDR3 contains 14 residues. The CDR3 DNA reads TGTGCCAGCAGTCCGCGCTACAGGGGGCAAGAGCAGTACGTC. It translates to CASSPRYRGQEQYV.

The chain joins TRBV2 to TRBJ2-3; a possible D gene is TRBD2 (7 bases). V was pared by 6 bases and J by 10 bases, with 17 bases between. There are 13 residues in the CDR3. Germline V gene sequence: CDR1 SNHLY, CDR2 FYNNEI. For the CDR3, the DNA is TGTGCCAGCAGCGACCTGGAAGGGGGGGCGCAGTATTTT. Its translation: CASSDLEGGAQYF.

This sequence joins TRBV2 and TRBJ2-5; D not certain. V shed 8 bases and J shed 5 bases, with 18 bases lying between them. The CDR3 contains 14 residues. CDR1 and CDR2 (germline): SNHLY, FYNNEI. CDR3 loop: CASPSNRQRETQYF. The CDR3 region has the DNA TGTGCCAGCCCCTCAAACCGGCAGAGGGAGACCCAGTACTTC. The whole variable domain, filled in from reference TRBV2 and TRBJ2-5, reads EPEVTQTPSHQVTQMGQEVILRCVPISNHLYFYWYRQILGQKVEFLVSFYNNEISEKSEIFDDQFSVERPDGSNFTLKIRSTKLEDSAMYFCASPSNRQRETQYFGPGTRLLVL.

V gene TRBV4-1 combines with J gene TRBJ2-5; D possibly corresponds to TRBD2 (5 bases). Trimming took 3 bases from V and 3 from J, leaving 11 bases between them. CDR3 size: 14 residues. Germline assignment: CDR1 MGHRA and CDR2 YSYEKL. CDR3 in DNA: TGCGCCAGCAGCCAGCTCCCGGGAAAAGAGACCCAGTACTTC. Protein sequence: CASSQLPGKETQYF.

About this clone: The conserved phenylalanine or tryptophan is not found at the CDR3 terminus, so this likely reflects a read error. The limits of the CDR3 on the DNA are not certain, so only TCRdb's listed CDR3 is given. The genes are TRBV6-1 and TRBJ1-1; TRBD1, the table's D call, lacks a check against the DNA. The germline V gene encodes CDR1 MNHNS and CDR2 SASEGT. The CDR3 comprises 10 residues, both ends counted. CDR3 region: CASSGQGASS.

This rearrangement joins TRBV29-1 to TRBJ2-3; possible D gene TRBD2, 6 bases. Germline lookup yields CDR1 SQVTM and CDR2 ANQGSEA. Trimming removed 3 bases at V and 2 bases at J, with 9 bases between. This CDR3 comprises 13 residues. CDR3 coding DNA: TGCAGCGTTGACGGAGGGCCCACAGATACGCAGTATTTT. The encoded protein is CSVDGGPTDTQYF.

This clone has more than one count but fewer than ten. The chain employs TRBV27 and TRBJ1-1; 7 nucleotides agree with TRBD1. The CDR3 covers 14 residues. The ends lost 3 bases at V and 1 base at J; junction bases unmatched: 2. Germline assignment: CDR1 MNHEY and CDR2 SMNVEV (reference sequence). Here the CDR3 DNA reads TGTGCCAGCAGTTTCAGGGGGAGGAACACTGAAGCTTTCTTT. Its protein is CASSFRGRNTEAFF.

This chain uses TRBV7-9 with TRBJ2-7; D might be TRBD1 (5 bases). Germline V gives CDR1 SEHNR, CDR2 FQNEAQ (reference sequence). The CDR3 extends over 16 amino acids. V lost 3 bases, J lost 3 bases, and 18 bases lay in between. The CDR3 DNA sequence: TGTGCCAGCAGCTTGGGCCCCTGGGGCAAGGACTACGAGCAGTACTTC. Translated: CASSLGPWGKDYEQYF. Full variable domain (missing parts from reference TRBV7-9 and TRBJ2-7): DTGVSQNPRHKITKRGQNVTFRCDPISEHNRLYWYRQTLGQGPEFLTYFQNEAQLEKSRLLSDRFSAERPKGSFSTLEIQRTEQGDSAMYLCASSLGPWGKDYEQYFGPGTRLTVT.

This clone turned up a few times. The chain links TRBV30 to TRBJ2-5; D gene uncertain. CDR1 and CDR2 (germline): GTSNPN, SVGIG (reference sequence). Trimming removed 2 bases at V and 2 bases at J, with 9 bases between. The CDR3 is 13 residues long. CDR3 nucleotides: TGTGCCTGGAGTATCGGGTGGCAAGAGACCCAGTACTTC. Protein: CAWSIGWQETQYF.

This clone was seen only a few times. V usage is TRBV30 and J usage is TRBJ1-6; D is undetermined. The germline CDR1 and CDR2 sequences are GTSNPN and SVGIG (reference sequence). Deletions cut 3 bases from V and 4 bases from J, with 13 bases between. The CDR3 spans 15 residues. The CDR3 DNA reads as TGTGCCTGGAGCGGGTCCGGGAGTTATAATTCACCCCTCCACTTT. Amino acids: CAWSGSGSYNSPLHF.